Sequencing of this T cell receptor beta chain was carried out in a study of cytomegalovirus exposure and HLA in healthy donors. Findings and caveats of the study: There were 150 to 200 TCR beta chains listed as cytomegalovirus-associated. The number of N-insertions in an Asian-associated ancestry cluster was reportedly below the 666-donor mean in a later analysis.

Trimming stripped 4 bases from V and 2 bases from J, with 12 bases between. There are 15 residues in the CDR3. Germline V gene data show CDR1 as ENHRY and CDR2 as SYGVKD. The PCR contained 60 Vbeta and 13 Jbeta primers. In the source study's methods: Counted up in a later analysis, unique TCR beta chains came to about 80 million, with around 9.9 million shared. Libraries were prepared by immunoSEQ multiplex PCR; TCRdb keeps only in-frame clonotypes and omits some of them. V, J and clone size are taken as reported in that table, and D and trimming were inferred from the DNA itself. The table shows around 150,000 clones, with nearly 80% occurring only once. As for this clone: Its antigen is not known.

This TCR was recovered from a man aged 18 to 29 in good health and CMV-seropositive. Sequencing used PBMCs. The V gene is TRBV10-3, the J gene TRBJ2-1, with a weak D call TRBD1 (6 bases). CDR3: CAISGEGETYNEQFF. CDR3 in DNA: TGTGCCATCAGTGGAGAGGGGGAGACCTACAATGAGCAGTTCTTC.